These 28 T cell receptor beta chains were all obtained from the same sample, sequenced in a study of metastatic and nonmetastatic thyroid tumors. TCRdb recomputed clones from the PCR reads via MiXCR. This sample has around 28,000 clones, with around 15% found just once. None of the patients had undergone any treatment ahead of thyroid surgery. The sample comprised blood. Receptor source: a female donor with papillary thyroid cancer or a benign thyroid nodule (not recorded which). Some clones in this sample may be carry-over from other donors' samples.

In DNA, the CDR3 is TGCGCCAGCAGCTTGGATAGTGTCCTCTTTGGAAACACCATATATTTT. Its protein is CASSLDSVLFGNTIYF. The chain couples TRBV5-1 to TRBJ1-3; D is uncertain. This CDR3 contains 16 residues. CDR1 and CDR2 (germline): SGHRS, YFSETQ. Trimming shortened V by 0 bases and J by 3 bases, and 13 bases separated the two germline ends.

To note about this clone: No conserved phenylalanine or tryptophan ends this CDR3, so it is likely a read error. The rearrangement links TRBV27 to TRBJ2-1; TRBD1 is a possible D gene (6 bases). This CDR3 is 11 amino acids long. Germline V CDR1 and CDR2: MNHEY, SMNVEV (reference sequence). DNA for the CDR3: TGTGCCAGAAGTTTAGGGGGTGAGCAGTTCTTA. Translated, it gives CARSLGGEQFL.

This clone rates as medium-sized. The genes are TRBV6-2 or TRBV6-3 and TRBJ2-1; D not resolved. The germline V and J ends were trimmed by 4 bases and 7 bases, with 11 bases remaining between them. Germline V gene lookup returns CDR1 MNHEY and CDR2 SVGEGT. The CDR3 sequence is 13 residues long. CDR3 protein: CASSWRRGNEQFF. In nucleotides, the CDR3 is TGTGCCAGCAGTTGGAGAAGAGGTAATGAGCAGTTCTTC.

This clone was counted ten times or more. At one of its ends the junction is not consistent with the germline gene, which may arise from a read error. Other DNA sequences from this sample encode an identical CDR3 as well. The CDR3 nucleotides are TGCGCCAGTAGTAGCACCTACCCCACAGATACGCAGTATTTT. Protein sequence: CASSSTYPTDTQYF. This sequence joins TRBV19 and TRBJ2-3; no clear D. This CDR3 is 14 amino acids long. The germline V gene has CDR1 LNHDA and CDR2 SQIVND (reference sequence).

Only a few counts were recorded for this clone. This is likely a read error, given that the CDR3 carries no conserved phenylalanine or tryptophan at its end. CDR3 loop: CSASDRGGTGYIQYL. The CDR3 DNA reads TGCAGTGCTAGTGATAGGGGGGGCACGGGGTACATTCAGTACCTC. The chain uses TRBV20-1 and TRBJ2-4, with D possibly being TRBD2 (7 bases). The CDR3 spans 15 residues. With 3 bases removed from V and 8 bases from J, the gap between germline ends came to 20 bases. Germline CDR1 DFQATT, CDR2 SNEGSKA (reference sequence).

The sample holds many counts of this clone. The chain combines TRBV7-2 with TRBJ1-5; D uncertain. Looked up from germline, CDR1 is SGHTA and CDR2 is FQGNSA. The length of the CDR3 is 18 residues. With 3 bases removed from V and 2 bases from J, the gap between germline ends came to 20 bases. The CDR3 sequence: CASSFSTVPGTCNQPQHF. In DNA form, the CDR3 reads TGTGCCAGCAGCTTTAGTACCGTTCCGGGCACCTGCAATCAGCCCCAGCATTTT. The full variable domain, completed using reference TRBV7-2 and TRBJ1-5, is GAGVSQSPSNKVTEKGKDVELRCDPISGHTALYWYRQSLGQGLEFLIYFQGNSAPDKSGLPSDRFSAERTGGSVSTLTIQRTQQEDSAVYLCASSFSTVPGTCNQPQHFGDGTRLSIL.

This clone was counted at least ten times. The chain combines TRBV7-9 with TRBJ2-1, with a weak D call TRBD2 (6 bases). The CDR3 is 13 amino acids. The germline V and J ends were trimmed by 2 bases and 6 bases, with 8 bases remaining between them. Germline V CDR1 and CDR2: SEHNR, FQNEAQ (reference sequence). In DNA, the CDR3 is TGTGCCAGCAGCTTATCCGGGGGCAATGAGCAGTTCTTC. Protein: CASSLSGGNEQFF.

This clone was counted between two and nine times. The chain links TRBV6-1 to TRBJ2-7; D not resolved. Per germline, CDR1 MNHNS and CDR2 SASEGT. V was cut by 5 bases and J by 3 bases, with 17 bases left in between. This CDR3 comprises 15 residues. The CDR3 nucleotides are TGTGCCAGCAGTCCGACGGGCCGCTACTTCTACGAGCAGTACTTC. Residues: CASSPTGRYFYEQYF.

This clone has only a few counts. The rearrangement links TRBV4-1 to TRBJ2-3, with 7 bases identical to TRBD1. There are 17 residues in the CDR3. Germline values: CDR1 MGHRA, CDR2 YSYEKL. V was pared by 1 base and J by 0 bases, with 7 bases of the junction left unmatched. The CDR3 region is CASSQASGQLSTDTQYF. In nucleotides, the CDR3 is TGCGCCAGCAGCCAAGCTTCGGGACAGCTAAGCACAGATACGCAGTATTTT.

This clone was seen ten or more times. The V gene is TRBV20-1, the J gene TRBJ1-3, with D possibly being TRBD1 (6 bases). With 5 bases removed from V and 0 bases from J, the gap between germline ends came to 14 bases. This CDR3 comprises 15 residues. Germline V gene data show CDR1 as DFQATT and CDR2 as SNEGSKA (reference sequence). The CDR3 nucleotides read TGCAGTGCTCCCACGGGACACCTCTCTGGAAACACCATATATTTT. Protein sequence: CSAPTGHLSGNTIYF.

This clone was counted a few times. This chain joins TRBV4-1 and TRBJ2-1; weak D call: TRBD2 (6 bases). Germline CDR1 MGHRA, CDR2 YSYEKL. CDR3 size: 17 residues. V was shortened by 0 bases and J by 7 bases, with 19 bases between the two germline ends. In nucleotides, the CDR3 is TGCGCCAGCAGCCAAGATTTCGCGGGGTCCAGTCGGAATGAGCAGTTCTTC. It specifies CASSQDFAGSSRNEQFF.

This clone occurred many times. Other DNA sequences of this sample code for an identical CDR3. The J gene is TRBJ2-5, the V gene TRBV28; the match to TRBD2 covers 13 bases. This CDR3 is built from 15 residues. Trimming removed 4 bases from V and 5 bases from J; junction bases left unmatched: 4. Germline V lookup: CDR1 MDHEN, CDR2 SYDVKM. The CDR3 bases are TGTGCCAGCAGTTCCCCGGGACTAGCGGGGGAGACCCAGTACTTC. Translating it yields CASSSPGLAGETQYF.

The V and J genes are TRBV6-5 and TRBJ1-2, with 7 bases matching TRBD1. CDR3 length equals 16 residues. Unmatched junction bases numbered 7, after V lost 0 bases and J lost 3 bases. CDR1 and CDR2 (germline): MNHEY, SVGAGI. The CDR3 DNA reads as TGTGCCAGCAGTTACTCGAAGACGGGACAGCACTATGGCTACACCTTC. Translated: CASSYSKTGQHYGYTF.

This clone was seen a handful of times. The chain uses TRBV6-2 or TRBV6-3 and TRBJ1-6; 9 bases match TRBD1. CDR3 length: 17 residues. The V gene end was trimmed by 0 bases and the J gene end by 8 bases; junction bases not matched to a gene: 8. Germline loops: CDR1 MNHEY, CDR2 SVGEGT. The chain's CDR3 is CASSYSHFRTGDSPLHF. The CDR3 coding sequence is TGTGCCAGCAGTTACTCTCATTTCCGGACAGGGGATTCACCCCTCCACTTT.

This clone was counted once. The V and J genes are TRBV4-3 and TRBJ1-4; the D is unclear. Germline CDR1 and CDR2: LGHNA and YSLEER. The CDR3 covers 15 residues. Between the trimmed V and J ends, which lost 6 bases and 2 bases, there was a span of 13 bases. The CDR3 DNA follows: TGCGCCAGCAGGAGTTTGGGTCAGACTAATGAAAAACTGTTTTTT. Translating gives CASRSLGQTNEKLFF.

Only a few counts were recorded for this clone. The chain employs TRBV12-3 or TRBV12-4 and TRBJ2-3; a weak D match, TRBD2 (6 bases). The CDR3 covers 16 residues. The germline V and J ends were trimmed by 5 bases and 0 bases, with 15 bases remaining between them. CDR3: CASSPAWTTSTDTQYF. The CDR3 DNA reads TGTGCCAGCAGTCCGGCCTGGACTACGAGCACAGATACGCAGTATTTT.

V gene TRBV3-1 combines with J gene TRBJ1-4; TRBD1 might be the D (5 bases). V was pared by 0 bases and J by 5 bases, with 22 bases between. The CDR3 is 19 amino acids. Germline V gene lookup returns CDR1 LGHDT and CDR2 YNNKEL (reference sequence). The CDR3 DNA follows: TGTGCCAGCAGCCAAGATGGGGGAGGCGCCTCACTTTTAAATGAAAAACTGTTTTTT. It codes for CASSQDGGGASLLNEKLFF.

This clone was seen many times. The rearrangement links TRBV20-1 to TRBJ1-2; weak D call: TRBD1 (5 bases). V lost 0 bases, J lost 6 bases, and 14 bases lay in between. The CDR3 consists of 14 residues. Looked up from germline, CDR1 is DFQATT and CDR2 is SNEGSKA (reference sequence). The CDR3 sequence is CSARDMAGLDGYTF. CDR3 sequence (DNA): TGCAGTGCTAGAGATATGGCAGGGTTGGATGGCTACACCTTC.

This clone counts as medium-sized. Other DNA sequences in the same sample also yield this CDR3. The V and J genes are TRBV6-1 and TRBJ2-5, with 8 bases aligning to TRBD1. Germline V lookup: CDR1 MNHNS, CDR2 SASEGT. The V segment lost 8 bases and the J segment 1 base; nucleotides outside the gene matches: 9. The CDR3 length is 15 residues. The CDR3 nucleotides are TGTGCCAGCCGTCAGGGGGCGGGCCCCCAAGAGACCCAGTACTTC. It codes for CASRQGAGPQETQYF.

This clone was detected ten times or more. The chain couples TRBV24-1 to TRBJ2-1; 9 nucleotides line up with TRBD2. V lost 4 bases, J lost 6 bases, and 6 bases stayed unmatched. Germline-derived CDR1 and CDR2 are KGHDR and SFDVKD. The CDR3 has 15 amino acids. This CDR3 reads CATSEVAGATNEQFF. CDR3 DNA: TGTGCCACCAGTGAAGTAGCGGGGGCCACCAATGAGCAGTTCTTC.

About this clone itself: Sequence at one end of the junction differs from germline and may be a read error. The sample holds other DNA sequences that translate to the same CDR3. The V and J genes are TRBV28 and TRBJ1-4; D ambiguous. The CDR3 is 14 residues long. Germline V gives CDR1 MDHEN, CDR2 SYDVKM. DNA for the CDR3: TGTGCCAGCTCCCTTGAACAGATTAATGAAAAACTCTTTTTT. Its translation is CASSLEQINEKLFF.

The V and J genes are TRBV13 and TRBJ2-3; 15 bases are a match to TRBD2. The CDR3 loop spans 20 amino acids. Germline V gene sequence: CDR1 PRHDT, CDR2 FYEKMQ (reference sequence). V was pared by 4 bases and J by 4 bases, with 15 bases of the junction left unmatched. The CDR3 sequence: CASSSATGTSGGFGSDTQYF. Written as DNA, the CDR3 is TGTGCCAGCAGCTCCGCTACCGGGACTAGCGGGGGGTTCGGGTCAGATACGCAGTATTTT.

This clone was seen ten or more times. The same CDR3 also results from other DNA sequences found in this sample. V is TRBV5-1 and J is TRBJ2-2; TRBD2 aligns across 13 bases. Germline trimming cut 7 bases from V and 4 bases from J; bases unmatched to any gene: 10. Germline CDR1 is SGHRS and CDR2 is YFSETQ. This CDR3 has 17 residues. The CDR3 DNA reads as TGCGCCAGCGGGACAGGACTAGCGGGGGTCAGCACCGGGGAGCTGTTTTTT. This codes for CASGTGLAGVSTGELFF. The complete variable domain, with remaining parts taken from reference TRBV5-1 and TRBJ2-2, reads KAGVTQTPRYLIKTRGQQVTLSCSPISGHRSVSWYQQTPGQGLQFLFEYFSETQRNKGNFPGRFSGRQFSNSRSEMNVSTLELGDSALYLCASGTGLAGVSTGELFFGEGSRLTVL.

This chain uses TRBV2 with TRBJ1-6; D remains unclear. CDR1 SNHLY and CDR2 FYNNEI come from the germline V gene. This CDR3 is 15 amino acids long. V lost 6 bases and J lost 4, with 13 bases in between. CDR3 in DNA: TGTGCCAGCAGGAATTGGGCAGATTATAATTCACCCCTCCACTTT. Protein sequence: CASRNWADYNSPLHF.

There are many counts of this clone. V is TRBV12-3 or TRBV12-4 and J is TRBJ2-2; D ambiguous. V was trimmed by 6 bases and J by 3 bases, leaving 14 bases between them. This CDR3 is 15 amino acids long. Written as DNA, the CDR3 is TGTGCCAGCAGCTTGCCGACCCTATACACCGGGGAGCTGTTTTTT. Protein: CASSLPTLYTGELFF.

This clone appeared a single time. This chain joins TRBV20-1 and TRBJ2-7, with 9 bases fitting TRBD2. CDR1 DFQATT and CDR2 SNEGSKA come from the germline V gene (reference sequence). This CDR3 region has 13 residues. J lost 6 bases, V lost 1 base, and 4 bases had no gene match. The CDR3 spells CSARGTSACEQYF. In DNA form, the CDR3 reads TGCAGTGCTAGAGGGACTAGCGCCTGCGAGCAGTACTTC.

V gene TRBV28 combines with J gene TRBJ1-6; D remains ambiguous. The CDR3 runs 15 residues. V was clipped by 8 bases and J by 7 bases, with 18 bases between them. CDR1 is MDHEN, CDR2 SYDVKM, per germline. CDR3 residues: CASSPSEGGNSPLHF. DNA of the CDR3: TGTGCCAGCTCCCCTTCGGAGGGAGGCAATTCACCCCTCCACTTT.

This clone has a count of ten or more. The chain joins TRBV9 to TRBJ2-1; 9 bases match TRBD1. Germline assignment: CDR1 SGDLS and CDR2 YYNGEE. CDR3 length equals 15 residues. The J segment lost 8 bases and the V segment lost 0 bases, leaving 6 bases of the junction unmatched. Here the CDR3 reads CASSVVGQGSDEQFF. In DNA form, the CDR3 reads TGTGCCAGCAGCGTAGTGGGACAGGGTAGTGATGAGCAGTTCTTC.